The T cell receptor beta chain described here comes from a study of regulatory T cells in long-lasting Graves disease. Library construction for TCR beta used iRepertoire HTBI primers and Arm-PCR of CDR3 regions. TCRdb fed the multiplex PCR reads into MiXCR, producing one record per CDR3 protein. The sample consists of some 600,000 distinct CDR3 sequences, roughly 15% of them appearing once. Sample time point: newly diagnosed GD, antithyroid drugs for less than 3 months. From RNA extracted from PBMCs, the TCR library was made. The CDR3 is 13 residues long. V dropped 0 bases and J dropped 8 bases, with 8 bases sitting between them. Looked up from germline, CDR1 is GTSNPN and CDR2 is SVGIG (reference sequence). These data were likewise used in another study, on T cells in Graves' hyperthyroidism and ophthalmopathy.

Sequenced material: peripheral blood mononuclear cells (PBMCs), taken at new diagnosis, from a patient treated with antithyroid drugs. V is TRBV30 and J is TRBJ1-6; D ambiguous. The sequence derives from a man aged 18 to 29 with Graves disease. The CDR3 sequence is CAWSVSRYSPLHF. For the CDR3, the DNA is TGTGCCTGGAGTGTATCTCGGTATTCACCCCTCCACTTT.